The 7 T cell receptor beta chains below were found in one sample sequenced in a study of T-cell reconstitution after alpha-beta-depleted transplantation in children. It was with unique molecular identifiers that the TCRbeta library was prepared. TCRdb reanalysed the PCR reads using MiXCR and keeps one entry per CDR3 protein. The sample holds about 90,000 distinct CDR3 sequences, around a sixth seen once. The material sequenced was PBMCs, mostly from graft donor cells, taken 180 days after TCRalphabeta/CD19-depleted stem cell transplant. Receptor source: a male patient between 2 and 15 years old who had a stem cell transplant for acute lymphoblastic leukemia, so the T cells may come from the graft donor.

This clonotype was observed a handful of times. The chain combines TRBV12-3 or TRBV12-4 with TRBJ2-7; 7 bases map to TRBD1. V was clipped by 3 bases and J by 2 bases; unmatched bases: 4. The CDR3 loop spans 14 amino acids. Here the CDR3 reads CASSLPGTAYEQYF. CDR3 DNA: TGTGCCAGCAGTTTGCCCGGGACAGCCTACGAGCAGTACTTC.

This clonotype appeared many times. This chain links TRBV6-1 with TRBJ2-3, with TRBD2 matching over 9 bases. The V and J ends lost 4 bases and 0 bases, in that order; junction bases with no gene match: 5. Per the germline V gene, CDR1 is MNHNS and CDR2 is SASEGT. The CDR3 loop spans 16 amino acids. The CDR3 loop reads CASSGLSGGSTDTQYF. For the CDR3, the DNA is TGTGCCAGCAGTGGCCTTAGCGGGGGCAGCACAGATACGCAGTATTTT.

The CDR3: CSASTPNLLYTDTQYF. Written as DNA, the CDR3 is TGCAGTGCTAGTACCCCTAACCTTTTGTACACAGATACGCAGTATTTT. The chain links TRBV20-1 to TRBJ2-3, with D uncertain. Looked up from germline, CDR1 is DFQATT and CDR2 is SNEGSKA (reference sequence). The CDR3 length is 16 residues. Trimming pared 3 bases from V and 2 bases from J, leaving 18 bases between.

A few counts support this clonotype. The chain uses TRBV5-1 and TRBJ2-2, with 7 bases lining up with TRBD2. The V gene's germline CDR1 is SGHRS and CDR2 YFSETQ. The J segment lost 6 bases and the V segment lost 1 base, leaving 9 bases of the junction unmatched. The CDR3 consists of 16 residues. The CDR3, as DNA: TGCGCCAGCAGCTTGTGGCCCGGGGGAGGGCCCGGGGAGCTGTTTTTT. The encoded protein is CASSLWPGGGPGELFF.

This clonotype occurred a few times. The V call is TRBV7-9, the J call TRBJ1-2; TRBD1 matches 8 bases. The germline V gene has CDR1 SEHNR and CDR2 FQNEAQ (reference sequence). This CDR3 comprises 15 residues. Trimming removed 4 bases from V and 5 bases from J; junction bases left unmatched: 9. Written as DNA, the CDR3 is TGTGCCAGCAGCTCCGGACAGGGATACTTTTATGGCTACACCTTC. This codes for CASSSGQGYFYGYTF.

This clonotype has just a few counts. This chain uses TRBV7-9 with TRBJ2-7, with TRBD2 as a possible D gene (5 bases). The germline V gene encodes CDR1 SEHNR and CDR2 FQNEAQ (reference sequence). This CDR3 has 14 residues. Trimming removed 4 bases at V and 3 bases at J, with 13 bases between. The CDR3 DNA is TGTGCCAGCAGCTCACTTGGACTGGGCTACGAGCAGTACTTC. Its protein product is CASSSLGLGYEQYF.

The CDR3 DNA follows: TGCGCCAGCAGCCTCCGGGACAGGGTCTACAATGAGCAGTTCTTC. It translates to CASSLRDRVYNEQFF. This chain links TRBV5-1 with TRBJ2-1; 9 bases align to TRBD1. Germline V lookup: CDR1 SGHRS, CDR2 YFSETQ. V dropped 4 bases and J dropped 3; count of bases not matched to a gene: 5. The CDR3 covers 15 residues.